This T cell receptor beta chain emerged from a study of T cell responses to AZD1222 COVID-19 vaccine. Regarding the study as a whole: Repertoires were collected only later (after the peak T cell response had occurred). Spike-specific TCR breadth and depth rose after two AZD1222 doses. Unmutated variant regions are reportedly the target of nearly half of TCRs that are spike-specific. AZD1222 recipients seropositive at baseline numbered only five to seven.

On this clone itself: Its antigen is as yet unknown.

Libraries were prepared by immunoSEQ multiplex PCR; TCRdb keeps only in-frame clonotypes and omits some of them. Among 150,000 to 200,000 clones listed, around 90% were seen once. CDR1 and CDR2 (germline): SGHKS, YYEKEE (reference sequence). The V end lost 2 bases, the J end lost 2 bases, and 10 bases lay between the germline ends. This CDR3 spans 14 amino acids. Specimen: peripheral blood, collected on day 0 of AZD1222 vaccination. The source is an adult in good health. This chain uses TRBV5-5 with TRBJ1-2; D is perhaps TRBD1 (5 bases). The CDR3 region is CASSFGGGNYGYTF. The DNA for the CDR3 is TGTGCCAGCAGCTTCGGCGGGGGGAACTATGGCTACACCTTC.